This T cell receptor (beta chain) emerged from a study of cytomegalovirus exposure and HLA in healthy donors. Study-wide findings and caveats: Reports described diagnosis of cytomegalovirus status by the classifier as highly specific and sensitive.

PCR used 60 Vbeta primers and 13 Jbeta primers. Data came from immunoSEQ multiplex PCR; TCRdb stores just in-frame clones and leaves some out. The sample lists around 110,000 clones, around 74% occurring once. Germline V gene lookup returns CDR1 SGHTA and CDR2 FQGNSA. CDR3 size: 17 residues. The V and J ends lost 2 bases and 4 bases, in that order; junction bases with no gene match: 10. On this clone: The antigen remains unidentified.

V usage is TRBV7-2 and J usage is TRBJ2-3; TRBD2 matches at 9 bases. The clonotype comes from a woman under 30 in good health and CMV-seronegative. The source material was PBMCs. CDR3: CASSLRGIAGAADTQYF. In nucleotides, the CDR3 is TGTGCCAGCAGCTTAAGGGGCATAGCGGGGGCGGCAGATACGCAGTATTTT.